This T cell receptor beta chain was captured in a study of identical twins. General study findings and limits: Twin pairs' shared out-of-frame alpha sequences were enriched in low generation probability. Conclusions were based on cross-sectional statistical analysis, without following the same donors.

TCRdb reanalysed the 5' RACE reads using MiXCR and keeps one entry per CDR3 protein. The table lists some 790,000 distinct CDR3 sequences, 15% to 20% of them singletons, with around 14% in the top ten. Regarding this clonotype: Its antigen is not known.

This CDR3 is built from 13 residues. The V end was cut by 3 bases, the J end by 6 bases, with 11 bases between. In germline, CDR1 is SGHTA, CDR2 FQGNSA. This same sample was also taken into another study, of T cells expressing NK-cell markers. That study reports: These clonotypes, the leaders elsewhere, also led the CD3+CD56-NKG2C+ fraction in several donors.

This sequence was found in a young woman in good health. This rearrangement joins TRBV7-2 to TRBJ2-5; maybe TRBD1 (5 bases). The sequencing sample was made of PBMCs. As DNA, the CDR3 is TGTGCCAGCAGCTTCCAGGGTTGGAAGACCCAGTACTTC. Protein product: CASSFQGWKTQYF.